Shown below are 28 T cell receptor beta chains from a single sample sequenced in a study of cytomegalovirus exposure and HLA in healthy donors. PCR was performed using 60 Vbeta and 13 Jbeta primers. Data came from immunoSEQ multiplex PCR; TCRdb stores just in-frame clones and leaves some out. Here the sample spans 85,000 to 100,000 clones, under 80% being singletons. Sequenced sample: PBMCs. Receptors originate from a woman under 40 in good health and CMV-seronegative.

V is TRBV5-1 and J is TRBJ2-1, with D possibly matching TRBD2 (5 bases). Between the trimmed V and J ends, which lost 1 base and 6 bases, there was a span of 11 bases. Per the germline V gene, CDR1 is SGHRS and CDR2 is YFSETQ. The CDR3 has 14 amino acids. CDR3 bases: TGCGCCAGCAGCTTGACTGCTAGCCCCAATGAGCAGTTCTTC. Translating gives CASSLTASPNEQFF.

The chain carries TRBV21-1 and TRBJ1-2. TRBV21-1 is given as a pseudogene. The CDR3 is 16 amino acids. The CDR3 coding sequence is TGTGCCAGCAGCAAAGGCGGCCAGCTGGAGGACTATGGCTACACCTTC. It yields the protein CASSKGGQLEDYGYTF.

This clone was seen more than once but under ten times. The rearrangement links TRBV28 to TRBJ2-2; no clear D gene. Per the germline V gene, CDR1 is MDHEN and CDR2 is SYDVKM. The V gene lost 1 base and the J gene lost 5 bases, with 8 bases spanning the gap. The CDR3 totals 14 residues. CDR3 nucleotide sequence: TGTGCCAGCAGTTTATCCCCCGGTACCGGGGAGCTGTTTTTT. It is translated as CASSLSPGTGELFF.

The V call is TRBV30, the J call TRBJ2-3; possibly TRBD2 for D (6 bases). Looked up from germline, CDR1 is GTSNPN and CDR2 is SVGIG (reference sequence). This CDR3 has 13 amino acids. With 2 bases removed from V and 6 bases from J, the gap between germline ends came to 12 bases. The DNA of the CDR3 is TGTGCCTGGAGTTTTTCTAGCGTTGATACGCAGTATTTT. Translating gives CAWSFSSVDTQYF.

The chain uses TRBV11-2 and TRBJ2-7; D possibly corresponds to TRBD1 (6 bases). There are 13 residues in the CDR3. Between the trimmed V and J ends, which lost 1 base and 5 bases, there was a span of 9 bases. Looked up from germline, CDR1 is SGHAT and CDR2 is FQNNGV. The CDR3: CASSLVGQNEQYF. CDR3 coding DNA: TGTGCCAGCAGCTTAGTCGGACAGAACGAGCAGTACTTC.

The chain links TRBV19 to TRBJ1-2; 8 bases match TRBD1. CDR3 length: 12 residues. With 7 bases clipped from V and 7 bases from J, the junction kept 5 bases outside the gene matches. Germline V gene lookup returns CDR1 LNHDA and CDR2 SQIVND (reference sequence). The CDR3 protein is CASTYDRGGYTF. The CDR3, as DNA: TGTGCCAGTACCTACGACAGGGGTGGCTACACCTTC.

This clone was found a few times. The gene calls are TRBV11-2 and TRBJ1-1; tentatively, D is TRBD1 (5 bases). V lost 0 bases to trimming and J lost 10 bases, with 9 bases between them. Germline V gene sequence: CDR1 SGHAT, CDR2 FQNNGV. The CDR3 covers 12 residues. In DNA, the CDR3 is TGTGCCAGCAGCTTAGAATGGGGGGGAGCTTTCTTT. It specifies CASSLEWGGAFF.

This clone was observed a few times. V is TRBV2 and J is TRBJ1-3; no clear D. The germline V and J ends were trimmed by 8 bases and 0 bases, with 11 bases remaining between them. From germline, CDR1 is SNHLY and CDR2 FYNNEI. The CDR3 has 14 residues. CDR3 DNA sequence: TGTGCCAGCCAGGCAGCTTACTCTGGAAACACCATATATTTT. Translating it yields CASQAAYSGNTIYF.

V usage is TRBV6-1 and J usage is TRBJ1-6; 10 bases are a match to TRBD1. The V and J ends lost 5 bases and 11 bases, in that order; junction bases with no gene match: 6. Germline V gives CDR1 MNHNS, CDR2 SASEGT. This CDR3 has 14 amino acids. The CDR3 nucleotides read TGTGCCAGCAGTCACCGGGACAGGGGTGCACCCCTCCACTTT. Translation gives CASSHRDRGAPLHF.

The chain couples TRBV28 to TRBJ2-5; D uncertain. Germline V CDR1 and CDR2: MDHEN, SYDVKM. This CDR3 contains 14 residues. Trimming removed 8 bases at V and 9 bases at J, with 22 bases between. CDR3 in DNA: TGTGCCAGCGGGCCGTTTTCGCAAAAGCCGGCCCAGTACTTC. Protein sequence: CASGPFSQKPAQYF. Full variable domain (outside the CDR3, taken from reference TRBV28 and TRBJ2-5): DVKVTQSSRYLVKRTGEKVFLECVQDMDHENMFWYRQDPGLGLRLIYFSYDVKMKEKGDIPEGYSVSREKKERFSLILESASTNQTSMYLCASGPFSQKPAQYFGPGTRLLVL.

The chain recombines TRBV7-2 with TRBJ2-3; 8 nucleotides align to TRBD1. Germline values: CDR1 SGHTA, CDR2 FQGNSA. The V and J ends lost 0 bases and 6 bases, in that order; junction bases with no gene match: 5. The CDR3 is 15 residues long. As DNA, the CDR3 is TGTGCCAGCAGCTTAGCGCACAGGGGGGCGGATACGCAGTATTTT. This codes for CASSLAHRGADTQYF.

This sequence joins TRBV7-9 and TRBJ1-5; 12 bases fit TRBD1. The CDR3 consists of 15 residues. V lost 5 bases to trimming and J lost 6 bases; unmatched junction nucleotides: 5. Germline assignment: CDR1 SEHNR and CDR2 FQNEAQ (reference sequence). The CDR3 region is CASSPGTGGFQPQHF. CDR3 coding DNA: TGTGCCAGCAGCCCAGGGACAGGGGGCTTTCAGCCCCAGCATTTT.

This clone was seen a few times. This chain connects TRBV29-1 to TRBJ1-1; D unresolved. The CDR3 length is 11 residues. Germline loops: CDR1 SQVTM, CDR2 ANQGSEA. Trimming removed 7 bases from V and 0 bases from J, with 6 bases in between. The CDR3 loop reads CSAGLNTEAFF. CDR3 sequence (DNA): TGCAGCGCTGGCCTGAACACTGAAGCTTTCTTT.

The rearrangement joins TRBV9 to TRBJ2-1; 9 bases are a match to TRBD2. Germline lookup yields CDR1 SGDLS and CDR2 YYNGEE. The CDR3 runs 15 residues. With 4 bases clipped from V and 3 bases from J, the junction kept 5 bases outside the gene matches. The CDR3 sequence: CASSPGTSSYNEQFF. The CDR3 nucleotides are TGTGCCAGCAGCCCCGGGACTAGCAGCTACAATGAGCAGTTCTTC.

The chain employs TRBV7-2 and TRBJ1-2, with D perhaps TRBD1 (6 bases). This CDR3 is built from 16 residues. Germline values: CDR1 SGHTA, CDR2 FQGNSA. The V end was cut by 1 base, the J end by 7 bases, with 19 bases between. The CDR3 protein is CASSLVGGGGGAGYTF. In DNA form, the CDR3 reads TGTGCCAGCAGCTTAGTAGGGGGGGGCGGGGGCGCTGGCTACACCTTC.

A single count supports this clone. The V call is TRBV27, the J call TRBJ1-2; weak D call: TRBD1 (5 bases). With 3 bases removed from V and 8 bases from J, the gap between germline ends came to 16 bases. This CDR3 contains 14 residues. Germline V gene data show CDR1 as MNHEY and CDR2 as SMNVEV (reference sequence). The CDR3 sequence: CASSLGGSGYGYTF. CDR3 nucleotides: TGTGCCAGCAGTTTGGGGGGGTCAGGGTACGGCTACACCTTC.

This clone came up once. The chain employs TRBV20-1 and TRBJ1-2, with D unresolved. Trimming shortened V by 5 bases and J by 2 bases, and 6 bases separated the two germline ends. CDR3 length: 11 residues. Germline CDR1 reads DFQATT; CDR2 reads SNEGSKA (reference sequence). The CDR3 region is CSALTNYGYTF. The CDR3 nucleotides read TGCAGTGCTCTTACAAACTATGGCTACACCTTC.

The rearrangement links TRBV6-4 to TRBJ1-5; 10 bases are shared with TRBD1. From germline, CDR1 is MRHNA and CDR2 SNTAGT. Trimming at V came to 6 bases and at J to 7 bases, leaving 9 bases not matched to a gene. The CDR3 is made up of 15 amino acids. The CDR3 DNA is TGTGCCAGCAGCCTTGGGACAGGGGTAGGGCAGCCCCAGCATTTT. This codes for CASSLGTGVGQPQHF.

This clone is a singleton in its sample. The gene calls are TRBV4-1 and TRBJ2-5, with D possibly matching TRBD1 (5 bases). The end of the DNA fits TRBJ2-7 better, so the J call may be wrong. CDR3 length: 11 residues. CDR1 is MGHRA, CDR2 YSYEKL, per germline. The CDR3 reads CASRQGYEQYF. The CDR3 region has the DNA TGCGCCAGCAGGCAGGGCTACGAGCAGTACTTC.

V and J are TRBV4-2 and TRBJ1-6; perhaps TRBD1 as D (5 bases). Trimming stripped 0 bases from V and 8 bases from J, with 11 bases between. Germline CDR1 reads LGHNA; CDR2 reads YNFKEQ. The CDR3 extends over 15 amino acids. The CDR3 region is CASSQERGGDSPLHF. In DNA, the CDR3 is TGTGCCAGCAGCCAAGAGCGCGGGGGGGATTCACCCCTCCACTTT.

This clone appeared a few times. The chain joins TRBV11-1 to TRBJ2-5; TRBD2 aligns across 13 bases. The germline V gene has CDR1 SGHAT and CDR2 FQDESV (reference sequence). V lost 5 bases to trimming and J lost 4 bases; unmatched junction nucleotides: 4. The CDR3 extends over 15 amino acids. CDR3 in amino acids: CASSRTSGGGETQYF. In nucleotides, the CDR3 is TGTGCCAGCAGCCGGACTAGCGGGGGAGGAGAGACCCAGTACTTC. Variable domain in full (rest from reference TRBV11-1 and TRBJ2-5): EAEVAQSPRYKITEKSQAVAFWCDPISGHATLYWYRQILGQGPELLVQFQDESVVDDSQLPKDRFSAERLKGVDSTLKIQPAELGDSAMYLCASSRTSGGGETQYFGPGTRLLVL.

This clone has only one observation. The CDR3 spells CAWNSLGTDTQYF. The CDR3 bases are TGTGCCTGGAATAGCCTAGGCACAGATACGCAGTATTTT. The chain recombines TRBV30 with TRBJ2-3; D gene unclear. V dropped 4 bases and J dropped 1 base, with 9 bases sitting between them. This CDR3 is built from 13 residues. Germline assignment: CDR1 GTSNPN and CDR2 SVGIG (reference sequence).

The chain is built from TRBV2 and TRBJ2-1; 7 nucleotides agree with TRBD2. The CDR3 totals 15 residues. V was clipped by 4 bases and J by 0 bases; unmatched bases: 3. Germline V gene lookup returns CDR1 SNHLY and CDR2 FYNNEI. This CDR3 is CASSAGGSSYNEQFF. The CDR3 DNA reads TGTGCCAGCAGTGCGGGCGGGAGCTCCTACAATGAGCAGTTCTTC.

This CDR3 reads CASSPHPGLAGEQYF. CDR3 DNA: TGTGCCAGCAGCCCCCATCCGGGACTAGCGGGTGAGCAGTACTTC. The V and J genes are TRBV5-4 and TRBJ2-7; 12 positions match TRBD2. After removal of 4 bases from V and 7 bases from J, the junction contained 9 bases not matched to a gene. Germline CDR1 and CDR2: SGHNT and YYREEE (reference sequence). The CDR3 extends over 15 amino acids.

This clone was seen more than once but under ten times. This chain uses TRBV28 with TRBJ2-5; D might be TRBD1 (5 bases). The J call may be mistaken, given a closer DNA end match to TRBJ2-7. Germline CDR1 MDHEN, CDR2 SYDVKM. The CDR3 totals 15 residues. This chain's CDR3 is CASSLSPRASNEQYF. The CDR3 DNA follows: TGTGCCAGCAGTTTATCTCCCAGGGCTTCCAACGAGCAGTACTTC.

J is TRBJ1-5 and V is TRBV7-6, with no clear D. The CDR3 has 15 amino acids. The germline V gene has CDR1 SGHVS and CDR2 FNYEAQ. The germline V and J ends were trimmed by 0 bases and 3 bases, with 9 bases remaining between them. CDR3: CASSLASGLNQPQHF. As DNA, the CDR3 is TGTGCCAGCAGCTTAGCGAGTGGGCTCAATCAGCCCCAGCATTTT.

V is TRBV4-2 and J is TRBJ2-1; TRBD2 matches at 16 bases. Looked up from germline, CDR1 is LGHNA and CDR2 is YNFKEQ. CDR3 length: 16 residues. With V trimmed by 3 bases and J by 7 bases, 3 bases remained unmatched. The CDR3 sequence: CASSQGTSGGVNEQFF. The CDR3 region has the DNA TGTGCCAGCAGCCAGGGGACTAGCGGGGGGGTAAATGAGCAGTTCTTC.

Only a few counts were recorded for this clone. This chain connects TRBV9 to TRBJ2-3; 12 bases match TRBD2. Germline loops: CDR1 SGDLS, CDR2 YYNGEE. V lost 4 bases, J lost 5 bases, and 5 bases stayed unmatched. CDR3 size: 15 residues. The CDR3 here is CASSRLAGEQDTQYF. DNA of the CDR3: TGTGCCAGCAGCAGACTAGCGGGAGAGCAAGATACGCAGTATTTT.